This section outlines one T cell receptor (beta chain) sequence together with its context. Its cognate antigen is unknown. This entry is derived from a study of cytomegalovirus exposure and HLA in healthy donors. Healthy people donating bone marrow made up the donors. Study findings and constraints: Later analysis suggested most CMV-associated TCR beta chains were HLA-restricted. According to an earlier analysis, most TCR beta V segments yielded productive rearrangements about 87% or about 30% of the time. In a later analysis, TCR beta V- and J-gene trimming was associated with a missense DCLRE1C variant.

PCR used 60 Vbeta primers and 13 Jbeta primers. TCRdb's table, derived via immunoSEQ multiplex PCR, lists solely in-frame clones and lacks some. The sample holds 150,000 to 200,000 clones; approximately 80% are singletons and the top ten take roughly 6.3%. Unmatched junction bases numbered 9, after V lost 8 bases and J lost 4 bases. This CDR3 contains 14 residues. From germline, CDR1 is SNHLY and CDR2 FYNNEI. The sequencing input was PBMCs. V and J are TRBV2 and TRBJ2-7; 9 nucleotides match TRBD1. The clonotype comes from a male donor in good health and CMV-seropositive. CDR3 DNA: TGTGCCAGCGTCACAGGGGGCGTAATATACGAGCAGTACTTC. It encodes CASVTGGVIYEQYF.